A selection of T cell receptor beta chains follows, all from one sample in a study of blood T cells in healthy people across ages. MiXCR was run by TCRdb on the 5' RACE reads, yielding one entry per CDR3 protein. Of hundreds of thousands of distinct CDR3 sequences in the sample, around 25% are singletons; the top ten hold more than 8%. These data are also associated with another study on T cells of mothers and their children.

The sample taken for sequencing was blood. The receptor set was obtained from a boy between 5 and 17 years old in good health. The CDR3 runs from the conserved cysteine through the conserved F or W. The D gene is left open where the match is weak. Some rows mark clone size as missing; the rest say once, few, many or name a class of expanded clone.

>NA|TRBD2|TRBV10-3|TRBJ2-5
TGTGCCATTAAACCGGGACTAGCGGGACAAGAGACCCAGTACTTC
CAIKPGLAGQETQYF
>few|NA|TRBV27|TRBJ1-4
TGTGCCAGCAGCGCTAGGGAGGAAAGAGAAAAACTGTTTTTT
CASSAREEREKLFF
>NA|TRBD1|TRBV7-2|TRBJ2-5
TGTGCCAGCAGCTTAGAACACAGGGGAAAGACCCAGTACTTC
CASSLEHRGKTQYF
>NA|NA|TRBV9|TRBJ2-5
TGTGCCAGCAGCGTGACGGGGGCCTCTCAAGAGACCCAGTACTTC
CASSVTGASQETQYF
>NA|TRBD2|TRBV7-9|TRBJ2-7
TGTGCCAGCAGCTCGGGACTAGCCCACGAGCAGTACTTC
CASSSGLAHEQYF
>NA|NA|TRBV10-3|TRBJ2-7
TGTGCCATCAACCGGCCGGGCGGGTACGAGCAGTACTTC
CAINRPGGYEQYF
>NA|TRBD2|TRBV11-2|TRBJ2-5
TGTGCCAGCAGCTTTAGCGGGGGGCCCCGTGAGACCCAGTACTTC
CASSFSGGPRETQYF
>NA|TRBD2|TRBV15|TRBJ2-5
TGTGCCACCAGCATGACTAGCGGGAGAGGAGAGACCCAGTACTTC
CATSMTSGRGETQYF
>many|NA|TRBV7-2|TRBJ1-4
TGTGCCAGCAGCCAAAACGGACCAACTAATGAAAAACTGTTTTTT
CASSQNGPTNEKLFF
>few|TRBD1|TRBV28|TRBJ2-2
TGTGCCAGCAGTGTCCGACAGGGGGCGAATACCGGGGAGCTGTTTTTT
CASSVRQGANTGELFF
>NA|TRBD1|TRBV20-1|TRBJ1-5
TGCAGTGCTAGCGACAGGGCAGGGATGGGCAATCAGCCCCAGCATTTT
CSASDRAGMGNQPQHF
>few|TRBD1|TRBV10-3|TRBJ2-3
TGTGCCATCAGTGAGTTGACAGGGGGCGGCACAGATACGCAGTATTTT
CAISELTGGGTDTQYF
>NA|NA|TRBV29-1|TRBJ2-7
TGCAGCGTTTCAGGACGGCAGACCTACGAGCAGTACTTC
CSVSGRQTYEQYF
>few|NA|TRBV29-1|TRBJ1-1
TGCAGCGCCGAGGGTCTGAACACTGAAGCTTTCTTT
CSAEGLNTEAFF
>NA|TRBD2|TRBV29-1|TRBJ2-1
TGCAGCCTCAGTGCGGCTAGCGGGGCTAATGAGCAGTTCTTC
CSLSAASGANEQFF
>NA|NA|TRBV24-1|TRBJ2-5
TGTGCCACCAGTGATCCTAGGACTCTACAAGAGACCCAGTACTTC
CATSDPRTLQETQYF
>NA|NA|TRBV9|TRBJ2-2
TGTGCCAGCAGCGGTCGACAGAACACCGGGGAGCTGTTTTTT
CASSGRQNTGELFF
>NA|TRBD1|TRBV5-6|TRBJ2-7
TGTGCCAGCAACCCCGGGACAGGGCTGTACGAGCAGTACTTC
CASNPGTGLYEQYF
>NA|NA|TRBV12-3/TRBV12-4|TRBJ2-1
TGTGCCAGCAGCACTCTAGTGGATGAGCAGTTCTTC
CASSTLVDEQFF
>few|NA|TRBV28|TRBJ2-1
TGTGCCAGCCAGTTGGCCAGAAATTACAATGAGCAGTTCTTC
CASQLARNYNEQFF
>few|NA|TRBV18|TRBJ2-2
TGTGCCAGCAACCGGGACGGAACTATCGGCGGGGAGCTGTTTTTT
CASNRDGTIGGELFF
>few|TRBD2|TRBV12-3/TRBV12-4|TRBJ2-7
TGTGCCAGCAGTCCCGGGACTAGCGGGAGACTCTCTCCGTGGGAGCAGTACTTC
CASSPGTSGRLSPWEQYF
>NA|TRBD2|TRBV7-2|TRBJ2-5
TGTGCCAGCAGCTTAGCAGGGACTACCGAACCCTTC
CASSLAGTTEPF
>NA|TRBD2|TRBV7-2|TRBJ2-1
TGTGCCAGCAGCTTAGCAATCACTAGCGGGGGGAATGAGCAGTTCTTC
CASSLAITSGGNEQFF
>few|NA|TRBV5-1|TRBJ2-4
TGCGCCAGCAGCTTCTCTCAGGGGCCTCAAGGGATTCAGTACTTC
CASSFSQGPQGIQYF
>NA|NA|TRBV7-9|TRBJ2-7
TGTGCCAGCAGCTCTGTTGTGACGGGTTACGAGCAGTACTTC
CASSSVVTGYEQYF
>few|NA|TRBV10-3|TRBJ2-3
TGTGCCATCAGCGAGCCCCGGAGCACAGATACGCAGTATTTT
CAISEPRSTDTQYF
>NA|NA|TRBV5-1|TRBJ1-1
TGCGCCAGCAGCCCCCTGACAGCCATGAACACTGAAGCTTTCTTT
CASSPLTAMNTEAFF
>many|TRBD2|TRBV4-1|TRBJ2-7
TGCGCCAGCAGCCAAGGAGGTGGCGGGAGGACCTACGAGCAGTACTTC
CASSQGGGGRTYEQYF
>NA|TRBD2|TRBV11-2|TRBJ2-3
TGTGCCAGCAGCCCAATCGCTCGTGCCAGCGGGGGAGGCGGCACAGATACGCAGTATTTT
CASSPIARASGGGGTDTQYF
>few|NA|TRBV29-1|TRBJ1-1
TGCAGCGTGTACAGGGAATTCATGAACACTGAAGCTTTCTTT
CSVYREFMNTEAFF
>NA|NA|TRBV5-1|TRBJ2-7
TGCGCCAGCAGTCCGTTGGCGGGGCAGGAGTACGAGCAGTACTTC
CASSPLAGQEYEQYF
>NA|NA|TRBV10-2|TRBJ2-5
TGCGCCAGCAGTGAGGCACCGGGAGAAGGAATGGAGACCCAGTACTTC
CASSEAPGEGMETQYF
>NA|TRBD1|TRBV2|TRBJ1-1
TGTGCCAGCAGGAGAGACAGGGCGATCTCTGAAGCTTTCTTT
CASRRDRAISEAFF
>NA|TRBD2|TRBV28|TRBJ2-3
TGTGCCAGCAGTTTCATGAGCGGGAGGGCCGTTGGAACAGATACGCAGTATTTT
CASSFMSGRAVGTDTQYF
>few|TRBD1|TRBV29-1|TRBJ2-5
TGCAGCGTAGCCGGGACAGGGAGCAAAGAGACCCAGTACTTC
CSVAGTGSKETQYF
>NA|NA|TRBV11-2|TRBJ2-1
TGTGCCAGCAGCTTTACTCCCCGGGGAACCTCCTACAATGAGCAGTTCTTC
CASSFTPRGTSYNEQFF
>few|TRBD2|TRBV5-5|TRBJ2-7
TGTGCCAGCAGCTGGGGACTAGCGGGAGTCTTCGACGAGCAGTACTTC
CASSWGLAGVFDEQYF
>few|NA|TRBV28|TRBJ2-7
TGTGCCAGTGGGCAGTTATACCTTAGGGTCTACGAGCAGTACTTC
CASGQLYLRVYEQYF
>NA|NA|TRBV29-1|TRBJ2-5
TGCAGCGTTGTGGGGGCTGGGGAGACCCAGTACTTC
CSVVGAGETQYF
>few|NA|TRBV29-1|TRBJ2-1
TGCAGCGTTGAAGATCCGGCCAATGAGCAGTTCTTC
CSVEDPANEQFF
>few|NA|TRBV9|TRBJ2-6
TGTGCCAGCAGCGTCGGGACCCCTGGGGCCAACGTCCTGACTTTC
CASSVGTPGANVLTF
>few|NA|TRBV29-1|TRBJ2-7
TGCAGCGTTGATGTGGGGGGTTACGAGCAGTACTTC
CSVDVGGYEQYF
>NA|NA|TRBV28|TRBJ2-1
TGTGCCAGCGGGATCTCCTACAATGAGCAGTTCTTC
CASGISYNEQFF